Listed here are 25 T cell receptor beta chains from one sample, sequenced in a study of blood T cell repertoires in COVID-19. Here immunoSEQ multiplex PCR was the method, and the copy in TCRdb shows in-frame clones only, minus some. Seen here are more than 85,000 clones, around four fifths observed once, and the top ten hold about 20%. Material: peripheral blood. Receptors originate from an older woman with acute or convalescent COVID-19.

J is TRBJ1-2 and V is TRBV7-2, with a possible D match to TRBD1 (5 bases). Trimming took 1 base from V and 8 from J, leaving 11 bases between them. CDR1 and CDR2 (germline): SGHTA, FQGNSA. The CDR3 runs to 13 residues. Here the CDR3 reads CASSLERGEGYTF. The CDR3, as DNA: TGTGCCAGCAGCTTAGAACGGGGGGAGGGCTACACCTTC.

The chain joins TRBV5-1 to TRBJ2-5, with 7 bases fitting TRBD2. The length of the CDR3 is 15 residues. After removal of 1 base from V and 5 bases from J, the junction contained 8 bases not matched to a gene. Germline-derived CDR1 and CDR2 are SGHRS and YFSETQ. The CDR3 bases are TGCGCCAGCAGCTTGAAAGCGGGGAGGGAGGAGACCCAGTACTTC. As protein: CASSLKAGREETQYF.

The CDR3 DNA reads as TGTGCCACCAGCAGAGGCCCCGGAAGGGGTATCCCGGAGACCCAGTACTTC. This codes for CATSRGPGRGIPETQYF. This chain joins TRBV15 and TRBJ2-5; TRBD1 might be the D (5 bases). CDR3 length: 17 amino acids. V gave up 1 base and J gave up 5 bases, with 20 bases separating them. Per germline, CDR1 LNHNV and CDR2 YYDKDF (reference sequence).

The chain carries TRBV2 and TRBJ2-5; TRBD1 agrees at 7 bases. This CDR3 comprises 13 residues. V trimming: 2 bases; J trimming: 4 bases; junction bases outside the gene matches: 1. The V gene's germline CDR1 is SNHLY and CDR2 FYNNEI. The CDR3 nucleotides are TGTGCCAGCAGTGAAAGGGACAGAGAGACCCAGTACTTC. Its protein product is CASSERDRETQYF.

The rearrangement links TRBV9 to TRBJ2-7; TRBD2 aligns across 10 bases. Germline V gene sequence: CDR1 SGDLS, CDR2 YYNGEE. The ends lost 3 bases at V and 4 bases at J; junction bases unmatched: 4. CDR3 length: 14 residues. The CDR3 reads CASSDRTSGYEQYF. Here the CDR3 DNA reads TGTGCCAGCAGCGATCGGACTAGCGGTTACGAGCAGTACTTC.

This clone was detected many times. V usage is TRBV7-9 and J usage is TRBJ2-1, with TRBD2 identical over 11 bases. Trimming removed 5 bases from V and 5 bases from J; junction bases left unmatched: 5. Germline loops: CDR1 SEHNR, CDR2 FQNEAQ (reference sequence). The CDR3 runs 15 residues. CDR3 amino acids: CASSQGLAGDNEQFF. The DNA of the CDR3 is TGTGCCAGCAGCCAAGGACTAGCGGGCGACAATGAGCAGTTCTTC. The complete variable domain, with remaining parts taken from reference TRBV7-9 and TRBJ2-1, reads DTGVSQNPRHKITKRGQNVTFRCDPISEHNRLYWYRQTLGQGPEFLTYFQNEAQLEKSRLLSDRFSAERPKGSFSTLEIQRTEQGDSAMYLCASSQGLAGDNEQFFGPGTRLTVL.

In DNA, the CDR3 is TGCGCCAGCAGCTTGGCGGGGGGGTCCTACGAGCAGTACTTC. The encoded protein is CASSLAGGSYEQYF. The J gene is TRBJ2-7, the V gene TRBV5-1, with 8 bases that match TRBD2. V lost 0 bases, J lost 1 base, and 0 bases stayed unmatched. This CDR3 is built from 14 residues. Germline V gene data show CDR1 as SGHRS and CDR2 as YFSETQ.

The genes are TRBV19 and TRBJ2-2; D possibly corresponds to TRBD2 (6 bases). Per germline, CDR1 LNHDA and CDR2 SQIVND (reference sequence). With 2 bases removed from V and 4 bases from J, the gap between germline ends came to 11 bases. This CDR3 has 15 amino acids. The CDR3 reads CASSIRRDSTGELFF. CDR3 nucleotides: TGTGCCAGTAGTATACGGAGGGATTCCACCGGGGAGCTGTTTTTT.

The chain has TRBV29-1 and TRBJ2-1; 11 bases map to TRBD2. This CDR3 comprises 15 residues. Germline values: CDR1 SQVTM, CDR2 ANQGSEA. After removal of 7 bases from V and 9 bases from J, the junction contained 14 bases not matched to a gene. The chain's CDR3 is CSAPGRTSGLSEQFF. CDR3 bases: TGCAGCGCCCCGGGGAGGACTAGCGGGCTTAGTGAGCAGTTCTTC.

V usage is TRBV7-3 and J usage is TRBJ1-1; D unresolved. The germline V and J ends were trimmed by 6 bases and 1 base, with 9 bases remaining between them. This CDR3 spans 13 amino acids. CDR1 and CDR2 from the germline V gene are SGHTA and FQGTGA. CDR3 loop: CASSSQKNTEAFF. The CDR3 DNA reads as TGTGCCAGCAGTTCCCAGAAGAACACTGAAGCTTTCTTT.

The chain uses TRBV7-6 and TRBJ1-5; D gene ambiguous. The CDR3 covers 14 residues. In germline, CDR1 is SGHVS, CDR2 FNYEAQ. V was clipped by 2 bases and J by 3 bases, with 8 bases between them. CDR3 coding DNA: TGTGCCAGCAGCTTAAAAACTTCCAATCAGCCCCAGCATTTT. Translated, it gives CASSLKTSNQPQHF.

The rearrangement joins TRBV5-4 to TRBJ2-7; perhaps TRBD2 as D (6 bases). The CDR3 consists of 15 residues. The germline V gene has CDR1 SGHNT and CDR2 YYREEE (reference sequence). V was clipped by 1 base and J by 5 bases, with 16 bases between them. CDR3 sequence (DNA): TGTGCCAGCAGCTTGCTGGGCAGGGCGGGACACGAGCAGTACTTC. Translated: CASSLLGRAGHEQYF.

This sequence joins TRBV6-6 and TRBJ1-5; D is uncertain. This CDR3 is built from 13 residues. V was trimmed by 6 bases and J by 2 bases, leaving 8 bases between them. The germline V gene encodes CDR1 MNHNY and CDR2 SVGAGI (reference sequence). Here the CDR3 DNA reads TGTGCCAGCAGCGATTGGCGCAATCAGCCCCAGCATTTT. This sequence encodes CASSDWRNQPQHF.

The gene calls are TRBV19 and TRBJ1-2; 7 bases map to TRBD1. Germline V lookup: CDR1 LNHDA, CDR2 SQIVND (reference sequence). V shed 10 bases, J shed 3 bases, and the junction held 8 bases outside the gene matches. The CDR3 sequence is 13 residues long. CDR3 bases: TGTGCCACGGGGGACAGAAACCACTATGGCTACACCTTC. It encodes CATGDRNHYGYTF.

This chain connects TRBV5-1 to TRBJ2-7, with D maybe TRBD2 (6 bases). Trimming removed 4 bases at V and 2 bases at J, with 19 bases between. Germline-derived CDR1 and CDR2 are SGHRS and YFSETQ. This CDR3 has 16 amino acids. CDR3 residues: CASSGSGTLFAYEQYF. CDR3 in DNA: TGCGCCAGCAGCGGATCCGGGACTCTATTTGCCTACGAGCAGTACTTC.

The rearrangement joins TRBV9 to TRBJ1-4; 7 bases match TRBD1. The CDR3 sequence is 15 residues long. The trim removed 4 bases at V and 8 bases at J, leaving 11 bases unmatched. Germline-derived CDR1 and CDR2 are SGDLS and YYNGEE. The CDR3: CASSPQTGEWEKLFF. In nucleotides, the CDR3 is TGTGCCAGCAGCCCACAAACAGGGGAGTGGGAAAAACTGTTTTTT.

CDR3 protein: CASSLEVARYNEQFF. The CDR3 DNA reads TGTGCCAGCAGCTTAGAAGTAGCGCGTTACAATGAGCAGTTCTTC. This chain joins TRBV7-9 and TRBJ2-1; D might be TRBD2 (5 bases). Germline CDR1 SEHNR, CDR2 FQNEAQ (reference sequence). The CDR3 spans 15 residues. Trimming cost V 1 base and J 4 bases, with 11 bases left between them.

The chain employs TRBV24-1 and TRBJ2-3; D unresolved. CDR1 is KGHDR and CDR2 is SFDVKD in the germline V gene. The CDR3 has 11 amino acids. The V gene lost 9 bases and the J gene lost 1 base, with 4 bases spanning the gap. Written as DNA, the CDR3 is TGTGCCACCGGAGGCACAGATACGCAGTATTTT. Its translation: CATGGTDTQYF.

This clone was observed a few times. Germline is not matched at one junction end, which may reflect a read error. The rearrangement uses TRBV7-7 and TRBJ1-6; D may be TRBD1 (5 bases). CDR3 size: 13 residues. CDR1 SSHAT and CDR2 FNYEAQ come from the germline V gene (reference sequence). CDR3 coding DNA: TGTGCTAGCAGCTTACGCAGGGATTCACCCCTCCACTTT. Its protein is CASSLRRDSPLHF.

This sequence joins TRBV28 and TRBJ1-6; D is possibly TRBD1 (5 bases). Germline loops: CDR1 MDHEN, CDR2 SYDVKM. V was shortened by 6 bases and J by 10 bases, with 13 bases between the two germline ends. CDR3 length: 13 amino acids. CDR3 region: CASSSQKGSPLHF. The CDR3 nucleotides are TGTGCCAGCAGCTCACAGAAGGGGTCACCCCTCCACTTT. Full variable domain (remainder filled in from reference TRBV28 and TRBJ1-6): DVKVTQSSRYLVKRTGEKVFLECVQDMDHENMFWYRQDPGLGLRLIYFSYDVKMKEKGDIPEGYSVSREKKERFSLILESASTNQTSMYLCASSSQKGSPLHFGNGTRLTVT.

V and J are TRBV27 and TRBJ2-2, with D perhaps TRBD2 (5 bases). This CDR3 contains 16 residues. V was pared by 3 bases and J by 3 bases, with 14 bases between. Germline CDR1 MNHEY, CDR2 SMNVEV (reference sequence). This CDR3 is CASSLAPRRDTGELFF. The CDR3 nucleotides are TGTGCCAGCAGTTTGGCTCCCAGGCGGGACACCGGGGAGCTGTTTTTT.

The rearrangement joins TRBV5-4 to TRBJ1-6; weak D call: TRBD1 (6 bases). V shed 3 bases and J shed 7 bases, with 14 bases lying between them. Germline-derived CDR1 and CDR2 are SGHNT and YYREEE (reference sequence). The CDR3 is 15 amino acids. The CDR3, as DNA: TGTGCCAGCAGCTCTTCGTACAGGGTCAATTCACCCCTCCACTTT. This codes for CASSSSYRVNSPLHF. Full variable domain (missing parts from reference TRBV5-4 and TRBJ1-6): ETGVTQSPTHLIKTRGQQVTLRCSSQSGHNTVSWYQQALGQGPQFIFQYYREEENGRGNFPPRFSGLQFPNYSSELNVNALELDDSALYLCASSSSYRVNSPLHFGNGTRLTVT.

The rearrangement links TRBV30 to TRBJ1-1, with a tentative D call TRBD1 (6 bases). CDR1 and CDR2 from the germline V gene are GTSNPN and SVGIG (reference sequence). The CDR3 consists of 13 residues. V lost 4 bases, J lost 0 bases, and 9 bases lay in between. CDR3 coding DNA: TGTGCCTGGACCAGGGGTTTGAACACTGAAGCTTTCTTT. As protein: CAWTRGLNTEAFF.

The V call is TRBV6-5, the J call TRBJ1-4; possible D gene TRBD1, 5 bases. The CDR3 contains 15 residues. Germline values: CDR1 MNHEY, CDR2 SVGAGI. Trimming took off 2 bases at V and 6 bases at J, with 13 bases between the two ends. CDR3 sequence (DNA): TGTGCCAGCAGTTACGGCCGGACAAGGGATGAAAAACTGTTTTTT. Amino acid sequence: CASSYGRTRDEKLFF.

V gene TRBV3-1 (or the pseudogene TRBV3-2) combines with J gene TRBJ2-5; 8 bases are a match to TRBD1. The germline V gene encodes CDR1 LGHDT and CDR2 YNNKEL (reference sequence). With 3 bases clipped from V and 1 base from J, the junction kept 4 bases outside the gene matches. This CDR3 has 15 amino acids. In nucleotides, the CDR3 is TGTGCCAGCAGCCAGCGGACAGGGCGCCAAGAGACCCAGTACTTC. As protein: CASSQRTGRQETQYF.